This T cell receptor beta chain was captured by sequencing in a study of response to subunit inactivated influenza vaccine. TCRdb reprocessed the RT-PCR reads via MiXCR and lists one record per CDR3 protein. Here the sample spans some 800,000 distinct CDR3 sequences, 21% being singletons. This clonotype showed up just a few times. This TCR was sampled from a man aged 50-60 years who received an inactivated influenza vaccine. The sequencing here drew on PBMCs from blood, taken 4 to 6 days after vaccination.

The CDR3 bases are TGCGCCAGCACTAATGACCCCAATGGCTACACCTTC. Protein product: CASTNDPNGYTF. The J gene is TRBJ1-2, the V gene TRBV5-1; D gene unclear. V shed 6 bases and J shed 6 bases, with 12 bases lying between them. Germline CDR1 reads SGHRS; CDR2 reads YFSETQ. CDR3 size: 12 residues.